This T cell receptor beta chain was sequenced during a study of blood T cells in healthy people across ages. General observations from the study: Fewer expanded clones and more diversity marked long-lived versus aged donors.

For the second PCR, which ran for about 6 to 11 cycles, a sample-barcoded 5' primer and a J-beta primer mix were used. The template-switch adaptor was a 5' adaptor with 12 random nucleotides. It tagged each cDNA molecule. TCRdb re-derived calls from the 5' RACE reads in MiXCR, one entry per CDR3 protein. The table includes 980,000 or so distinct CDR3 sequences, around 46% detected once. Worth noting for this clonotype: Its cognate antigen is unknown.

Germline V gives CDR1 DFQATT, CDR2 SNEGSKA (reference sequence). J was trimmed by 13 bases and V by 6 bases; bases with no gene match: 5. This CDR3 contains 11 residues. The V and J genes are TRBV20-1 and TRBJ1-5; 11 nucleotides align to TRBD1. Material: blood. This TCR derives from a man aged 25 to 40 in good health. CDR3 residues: CSAADRGRQHF. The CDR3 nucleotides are TGCAGTGCGGCGGACAGGGGGCGACAGCATTTT.